The clone carrying this TCR beta chain was counted between two and nine times. TCRdb processed the 5' RACE reads anew with MiXCR; each CDR3 protein has one entry. The data contain approximately 67,000 distinct CDR3 sequences, roughly a sixth of them singletons. Germline V CDR1 and CDR2: DFQATT, SNEGSKA (reference sequence). The V gene end was trimmed by 3 bases and the J gene end by 0 bases; junction bases not matched to a gene: 11. This CDR3 comprises 18 residues. The data stem from a study of HIV-infected patients and healthy controls. The rearrangement joins TRBV20-1 to TRBJ1-6, with 7 bases aligning to TRBD1. The clonotype comes from a human donor in good health. The sequenced material came from CD4+ T cells from blood. CDR3 sequence: CSARQGTAMSSYNSPLHF. CDR3 nucleotide sequence: TGCAGTGCTAGGCAAGGGACAGCGATGAGCTCCTATAATTCACCCCTCCACTTT.